This TCR beta chain was sequenced in a study of blood T cell repertoires in COVID-19. Original processing notes: Estimation of nucleated cell counts was performed using reference gene primer amplification. Clones were read by immunoSEQ multiplex PCR, and TCRdb kept only the in-frame ones, dropping some. V and J calls and clone size are given by that table; D and trimming were obtained from the DNA. The sample holds 360,000 or so clones, roughly 87% seen once. CDR3 size: 19 residues. In terms of age and location, participants ranged from about 18 to 89 years and lived in approximately 24 US areas. Participant-given clinical history determined each cohort assignment.

This sequence originates from a woman under 40 who had recovered from COVID-19. The chain recombines TRBV12-2 with TRBJ1-1; the DNA was not used to check the table's D call, TRBD1. TRBV12-2 is described as a pseudogene. Sequencing was performed on PBMCs or T cells enriched from blood (not recorded which). CDR3 DNA sequence: TGTGCAAGTCGCTTAACGACTTGGACAGGGTTCGTTTTTAGAACTGAAGCTTTCTTT. Its protein product is CASRLTTWTGFVFRTEAFF.